This T cell receptor beta chain was identified in a study of cytomegalovirus exposure and HLA in healthy donors. Separate from the roughly 730-subject first cohort, the approximately 120-subject validation cohort was the one that the donors belonged to. Comments on this clone: Its antigen is unidentified.

Deletions cut 0 bases from V and 8 bases from J, with 30 bases between. Germline V gene lookup returns CDR1 SGHRS and CDR2 YFSETQ. CDR3 length equals 20 residues. The protocol was immunoSEQ multiplex PCR, while the TCRdb copy is restricted to in-frame clones and leaves out a portion. The sample has over 150,000 clones, 86% seen once. The study, taken as a whole, reports: Whilst most TCR sequences proved rare, a subset of public TCRs occurred across many donors.

What was sequenced was PBMCs. The source is a woman in her late teens or twenties in good health and CMV-seronegative. V gene TRBV5-1 combines with J gene TRBJ2-1; D perhaps matches TRBD2 (6 bases). CDR3 region: CASSLARVNKEGHFSDEQFF. DNA of the CDR3: TGCGCCAGCAGCTTGGCCAGAGTAAATAAGGAGGGCCATTTTAGCGATGAGCAGTTCTTC.